The 20 T cell receptor beta chains reported below all come from one sample, sequenced in a study of radiotherapy plus CTLA-4 blockade in lung cancer. Generated by immunoSEQ multiplex PCR, the TCRdb table keeps only in-frame clones and is missing some. Of roughly 110,000 clones listed, approximately 80% were seen once; the top ten hold roughly 3.3%. The source material was peripheral blood, sampled from a patient treated with radiotherapy plus ipilimumab. The receptor source for this set is a human donor with non-small cell lung cancer that progressed on radiotherapy plus ipilimumab. Some clones in this sample may be carry-over from other donors' samples.

The chain combines TRBV9 with TRBJ1-2; the match to TRBD1 covers 7 bases. CDR3 length: 17 residues. The junction had 15 bases not matched to a gene; V was cut back by 3 bases and J by 4 bases. Germline values: CDR1 SGDLS, CDR2 YYNGEE. As DNA, the CDR3 is TGTGCCAGCAGCGCCGCCGCTGGAGGGGGCCCCACCTATGGCTACACCTTC. It translates to CASSAAAGGGPTYGYTF.

The CDR3 spells CATSRDSTASSYEQYF. CDR3 bases: TGTGCCACCAGCAGAGATTCCACAGCCAGCTCCTACGAGCAGTACTTC. The chain couples TRBV15 to TRBJ2-7; D is unresolved. The CDR3 runs to 16 residues. Trimming removed 0 bases from V and 0 bases from J, with 12 bases in between. Per the germline V gene, CDR1 is LNHNV and CDR2 is YYDKDF (reference sequence).

The J gene is TRBJ2-2, the V gene TRBV14; 10 bases match TRBD1. The V gene's germline CDR1 is SGHDN and CDR2 FVKESK. The CDR3 loop spans 14 amino acids. The trim removed 5 bases at V and 6 bases at J, leaving 3 bases unmatched. CDR3 region: CASSKGQGSGELFF. CDR3 nucleotides: TGTGCCAGCAGCAAGGGACAGGGGTCCGGGGAGCTGTTTTTT. The whole variable domain, filled in from reference TRBV14 and TRBJ2-2, reads EAGVTQFPSHSVIEKGQTVTLRCDPISGHDNLYWYRRVMGKEIKFLLHFVKESKQDESGMPNNRFLAERTGGTYSTLKVQPAELEDSGVYFCASSKGQGSGELFFGEGSRLTVL.

The rearrangement joins TRBV5-4 to TRBJ2-2; 10 positions agree with TRBD2. Per the germline V gene, CDR1 is SGHNT and CDR2 is YYREEE (reference sequence). V was pared by 1 base and J by 8 bases, with 8 bases of the junction left unmatched. This CDR3 region has 16 residues. For the CDR3, the DNA is TGTGCCAGCAGCTTGCGTAGCGGGGGGCCCCAGGGGGAGCTGTTTTTT. This sequence encodes CASSLRSGGPQGELFF.

The gene calls are TRBV18 and TRBJ2-4; 9 positions agree with TRBD1. V dropped 3 bases and J dropped 1; count of bases not matched to a gene: 4. This CDR3 region has 16 residues. Germline V CDR1 and CDR2: KGHSH, LQKENI. Written as DNA, the CDR3 is TGTGCCAGCTCACCCCGGACAGGGGTGGCCAAAAACATTCAGTACTTC. Protein sequence: CASSPRTGVAKNIQYF.

V usage is TRBV20-1 and J usage is TRBJ1-1; no clear D. This CDR3 comprises 11 residues. The V gene's germline CDR1 is DFQATT and CDR2 SNEGSKA (reference sequence). The CDR3 region is CRGWEEGRAFF. CDR3 DNA: TGCAGGGGGTGGGAAGAAGGGAGGGCTTTCTTT.

This sequence joins TRBV6-1 and TRBJ1-1; maybe TRBD1 (6 bases). Germline V gene sequence: CDR1 MNHNS, CDR2 SASEGT. The CDR3 totals 14 residues. The V gene lost 6 bases and the J gene lost 1 base, with 12 bases spanning the gap. The CDR3 DNA is TGTGCCAGCAGAACGGGGGCAACGAACACTGAAGCTTTCTTT. As protein: CASRTGATNTEAFF.

The chain joins TRBV29-1 to TRBJ2-3; D is possibly TRBD1 (5 bases). The V gene lost 0 bases and the J gene lost 3 bases, with 10 bases spanning the gap. The CDR3 sequence is 14 residues long. Germline CDR1 SQVTM, CDR2 ANQGSEA. The chain's CDR3 is CSVEDPYRTDTQYF. The DNA for the CDR3 is TGCAGCGTTGAAGACCCTTACAGGACAGATACGCAGTATTTT.

The chain links TRBV19 to TRBJ1-2, with 12 bases matching TRBD1. This CDR3 has 13 residues. Trimming removed 8 bases from V and 3 bases from J; junction bases left unmatched: 1. Germline CDR1 is LNHDA and CDR2 is SQIVND (reference sequence). The CDR3 region has the DNA TGTGCCAGTGGGGACAGGGGGCACTATGGCTACACCTTC. Protein sequence: CASGDRGHYGYTF.

V gene TRBV10-3 combines with J gene TRBJ2-7; D is unclear. Germline lookup yields CDR1 ENHRY and CDR2 SYGVKD. The CDR3 runs 15 residues. The V end lost 0 bases, the J end lost 3 bases, and 12 bases lay between the germline ends. The CDR3 here is CAISESLGIGYEQYF. In DNA, the CDR3 is TGTGCCATCAGTGAGTCGTTGGGAATCGGCTACGAGCAGTACTTC.

V is TRBV7-6 and J is TRBJ2-3; 7 nucleotides agree with TRBD2. The V and J ends lost 1 base and 6 bases, in that order; junction bases with no gene match: 7. The CDR3 consists of 15 residues. Germline CDR1 reads SGHVS; CDR2 reads FNYEAQ. In DNA form, the CDR3 reads TGTGCCAGCAGCTTAGGTGCGGGGGAGGCGGATACGCAGTATTTT. This encodes CASSLGAGEADTQYF. Full variable domain (remainder filled in from reference TRBV7-6 and TRBJ2-3): GAGVSQSPRYKVTKRGQDVALRCDPISGHVSLYWYRQALGQGPEFLTYFNYEAQQDKSGLPNDRFSAERPEGSISTLTIQRTEQRDSAMYRCASSLGAGEADTQYFGPGTRLTVL.

J is TRBJ2-1 and V is TRBV7-2; D may be TRBD1 (6 bases). The V and J ends lost 3 bases and 0 bases respectively, with 12 bases between them. Germline values: CDR1 SGHTA, CDR2 FQGNSA. CDR3 size: 16 residues. The CDR3 reads CASSFRQGTSYNEQFF. For the CDR3, the DNA is TGTGCCAGCAGCTTCAGGCAGGGGACCTCCTACAATGAGCAGTTCTTC.

The chain links TRBV29-1 to TRBJ1-3; D is unresolved. This CDR3 contains 13 residues. Trimming left V 2 bases short and J 7 bases short, with 12 bases between. CDR1 and CDR2 from the germline V gene are SQVTM and ANQGSEA. The DNA for the CDR3 is TGCAGCGTTGAACCTAGGGTCGGGAACACCATATATTTT. Its protein is CSVEPRVGNTIYF.

This chain links TRBV28 with TRBJ1-3; TRBD1 might be the D (5 bases). Germline CDR1 reads MDHEN; CDR2 reads SYDVKM. There are 15 residues in the CDR3. With 2 bases removed from V and 4 bases from J, the gap between germline ends came to 12 bases. CDR3 nucleotides: TGTGCCAGCAGTTTACCCCGGGGGTTCGGAAACACCATATATTTT. Amino acids: CASSLPRGFGNTIYF.

This chain joins TRBV5-1 and TRBJ2-2; possibly TRBD1 for D (6 bases). This CDR3 is built from 16 residues. With 9 bases removed from V and 0 bases from J, the gap between germline ends came to 18 bases. Germline V gives CDR1 SGHRS, CDR2 YFSETQ. For the CDR3, the DNA is TGCGCCACCTCACCGCAGGGGTCCACGAACACCGGGGAGCTGTTTTTT. Translated: CATSPQGSTNTGELFF. The entire variable domain, with the rest obtained from reference TRBV5-1 and TRBJ2-2, is as follows: KAGVTQTPRYLIKTRGQQVTLSCSPISGHRSVSWYQQTPGQGLQFLFEYFSETQRNKGNFPGRFSGRQFSNSRSEMNVSTLELGDSALYLCATSPQGSTNTGELFFGEGSRLTVL.

The chain combines TRBV10-3 with TRBJ2-7; D is unresolved. This CDR3 spans 15 amino acids. Between the trimmed V and J ends, which lost 0 bases and 5 bases, there was a span of 14 bases. Looked up from germline, CDR1 is ENHRY and CDR2 is SYGVKD. The CDR3: CAISESIGRSHEQYF. CDR3 sequence (DNA): TGTGCCATCAGTGAGTCGATCGGGCGCAGCCACGAGCAGTACTTC.

In this sample, this clone turned up once. The V gene is TRBV5-1, the J gene TRBJ2-5, with D perhaps TRBD1 (5 bases). V was shortened by 0 bases and J by 1 base, with 10 bases between the two germline ends. This CDR3 is built from 15 residues. CDR1 is SGHRS, CDR2 YFSETQ, per germline. The CDR3 DNA is TGCGCCAGCAGCTTGGATGGGGCCTCCCAAGAGACCCAGTACTTC. Amino acids: CASSLDGASQETQYF. The full variable domain, in which reference TRBV5-1 and TRBJ2-5 provide the parts outside the CDR3, is KAGVTQTPRYLIKTRGQQVTLSCSPISGHRSVSWYQQTPGQGLQFLFEYFSETQRNKGNFPGRFSGRQFSNSRSEMNVSTLELGDSALYLCASSLDGASQETQYFGPGTRLLVL.

The DNA for the CDR3 is TGCGCCAGCAGCCAAGAAACAGGGGCAGACACTGAAGCTTTCTTT. Translated: CASSQETGADTEAFF. The chain carries TRBV4-3 and TRBJ1-1; TRBD1 aligns across 7 bases. With V trimmed by 0 bases and J by 3 bases, 4 bases remained unmatched. CDR1 is LGHNA and CDR2 is YSLEER in the germline V gene. The length of the CDR3 is 15 residues.

In its sample, this clone was seen once. Here the CDR3 omits its conserved ending phenylalanine or tryptophan, so a read error is the likely source. The chain couples TRBV7-3 to TRBJ1-2; TRBD1 might be the D (5 bases). V shed 5 bases and J shed 2 bases, with 15 bases lying between them. The germline V gene encodes CDR1 SGHTA and CDR2 FQGTGA. CDR3 length: 15 residues. The CDR3 here is CASSRIGTGNYGYTS. The CDR3, as DNA: TGTGCCAGCAGCCGAATTGGGACGGGGAACTATGGCTACACCTCC.

This chain links TRBV4-3 with TRBJ1-2; 10 nucleotides align to TRBD1. Losses at the gene ends were 2 bases for V and 8 bases for J; bases not matched to a gene: 5. Germline CDR1 is LGHNA and CDR2 is YSLEER. The CDR3 loop spans 14 amino acids. CDR3 in amino acids: CASSQRDRGGGYTF. Written as DNA, the CDR3 is TGCGCCAGCAGCCAACGGGACAGGGGCGGAGGCTACACCTTC.